This T cell receptor beta chain was sequenced during a study of early T cells in non-severe SARS-CoV-2 infection. MiXCR, applied by TCRdb to the 5' RACE reads, yields one record per CDR3 protein. The sample lists 99,000 or so distinct CDR3 sequences, 16% occurring once. The CDR3 contains 15 residues. V dropped 0 bases and J dropped 1 base, with 12 bases sitting between them. CDR1 and CDR2 from the germline V gene are DFQATT and SNEGSKA (reference sequence). This clonotype originated in an adult who was a healthcare worker with PCR-confirmed SARS-CoV-2 infection or an uninfected control (not recorded which). The sequenced sample was whole blood. This chain joins TRBV20-1 and TRBJ1-1; maybe TRBD1 (5 bases). The CDR3 DNA follows: TGCAGTGCTAGAGATCTCGGCAGGGAGAACACTGAAGCTTTCTTT. It specifies CSARDLGRENTEAFF.